Each of the 8 T cell receptor beta chains below was sequenced from the same sample in a study of beta chain features in type 1 diabetes. Study-wide points: A moderate, significant TCRB CDR3 shortening appeared in type 1 diabetes across four CD4+ subsets.

Since all of the isolated RNA was reverse transcribed, expressed TCRB transcripts were what got sequenced. Data came from immunoSEQ multiplex PCR; TCRdb stores just in-frame clones and leaves some out. This sample yields more than 95,000 clones, of which under 30% are seen a single time; more than 0.5% belongs to the top ten. No cognate antigen is known for these TCRs. Sequencing was performed on central memory CD4+ T cells from blood. Every receptor here comes from a woman aged 18-29 years with type 1 diabetes.

In its sample, this clone was seen a few times. The chain combines TRBV6-5 with TRBJ1-2, with 7 bases fitting TRBD1. The CDR3 totals 14 residues. Per germline, CDR1 MNHEY and CDR2 SVGAGI. Germline trimming cut 5 bases from V and 6 bases from J; bases unmatched to any gene: 9. The CDR3 is CASSKPGQEHGYTF. The DNA for the CDR3 is TGTGCCAGCAGTAAACCCGGACAGGAACATGGCTACACCTTC.

This clone appeared once. The chain links TRBV10-3 to TRBJ2-2, with 16 bases fitting TRBD2. The CDR3 has 18 residues. After removal of 6 bases from V and 0 bases from J, the junction contained 4 bases not matched to a gene. Looked up from germline, CDR1 is ENHRY and CDR2 is SYGVKD. The CDR3 DNA reads as TGTGCCATCAGCCCGGGACTAGCGGGAGGGCCGAACACCGGGGAGCTGTTTTTT. Its protein product is CAISPGLAGGPNTGELFF.

This clone was seen a handful of times. The chain carries TRBV11-2 and TRBJ2-6; 7 bases agree with TRBD2. The germline gives CDR1 SGHAT, CDR2 FQNNGV. The CDR3 loop spans 18 amino acids. The trim removed 4 bases at V and 1 base at J, leaving 10 bases unmatched. The DNA for the CDR3 is TGTGCCAGCAGCTCCTTAAGGGGCGGGAGATCTGGGGCCAACGTCCTGACTTTC. This encodes CASSSLRGGRSGANVLTF. Full variable domain (remainder filled in from reference TRBV11-2 and TRBJ2-6): EAGVAQSPRYKIIEKRQSVAFWCNPISGHATLYWYQQILGQGPKLLIQFQNNGVVDDSQLPKDRFSAERLKGVDSTLKIQPAKLEDSAVYLCASSSLRGGRSGANVLTFGAGSRLTVL.

This clone was observed a single time. The rearrangement uses TRBV30 and TRBJ1-2; D may be TRBD1 (5 bases). Looked up from germline, CDR1 is GTSNPN and CDR2 is SVGIG (reference sequence). The V end was cut by 4 bases, the J end by 4 bases, with 13 bases between. The CDR3 loop spans 13 amino acids. The CDR3 sequence: CAWNRQGGYGYTF. The CDR3 DNA follows: TGTGCCTGGAACCGGCAGGGTGGCTATGGCTACACCTTC.

This clone is deemed medium-sized. The chain's CDR3 is CASSFGQGYGYTF. The CDR3 bases are TGTGCCAGCAGCTTTGGACAGGGGTATGGCTACACCTTC. The chain employs TRBV7-9 and TRBJ1-2; 9 bases are a match to TRBD1. The CDR3 totals 13 residues. Germline values: CDR1 SEHNR, CDR2 FQNEAQ (reference sequence). The V gene end was trimmed by 3 bases and the J gene end by 5 bases; junction bases not matched to a gene: 1.

This clone was detected only a few times. The CDR3 sequence: CASSFSGYNEQFF. The CDR3 nucleotides are TGTGCCAGCAGTTTCTCCGGGTATAATGAGCAGTTCTTC. The genes are TRBV28 and TRBJ2-1, with D unclear. This CDR3 is built from 13 residues. Trimming shortened V by 3 bases and J by 7 bases, and 10 bases separated the two germline ends. Germline V gene data show CDR1 as MDHEN and CDR2 as SYDVKM.

This clone was detected only a few times. V and J are TRBV7-2 and TRBJ1-1; weak D call: TRBD1 (6 bases). V was shortened by 2 bases and J by 4 bases, with 8 bases between the two germline ends. The CDR3 has 13 residues. In germline, CDR1 is SGHTA, CDR2 FQGNSA. The DNA of the CDR3 is TGTGCCAGCAGCTTAAAAGGGGGCACTGAAGCTTTCTTT. Translated, it gives CASSLKGGTEAFF.

This clone was detected a few times. The CDR3 DNA reads as TGTGCCAGCAGTTTCAGTATGGAGAGAGGAAACACCATATATTTT. This codes for CASSFSMERGNTIYF. This sequence joins TRBV27 and TRBJ1-3; no definite D call. The CDR3 is 15 amino acids. Trimming removed 3 bases from V and 4 bases from J, with 13 bases in between. The germline gives CDR1 MNHEY, CDR2 SMNVEV (reference sequence).